One and the same sample provided the 7 T cell receptor beta chains below, sequenced in a study of PD-L1 blockade in urothelial cancer. Time point here: peripheral blood 6 weeks after treatment start. TCRdb's table, derived via immunoSEQ multiplex PCR, lists solely in-frame clones and lacks some. The sample includes 25,000 to 30,000 clones, around 84% seen only once; the top ten take 2.5% to 3%. This specimen consisted of PBMCs, obtained around atezolizumab (anti-PD-L1) treatment. The receptors were sampled from a man in his 70s with urothelial cancer.

The chain uses TRBV9 and TRBJ2-5, with TRBD2 matching over 8 bases. V trimming: 0 bases; J trimming: 1 base; junction bases outside the gene matches: 2. This CDR3 comprises 15 residues. Germline CDR1 and CDR2: SGDLS and YYNGEE. The CDR3 sequence: CASSVGAGVQETQYF. The CDR3 coding sequence is TGTGCCAGCAGCGTAGGAGCGGGAGTCCAAGAGACCCAGTACTTC.

This chain connects TRBV6-1 to TRBJ1-2; TRBD1 matches 12 bases. J lost 4 bases, V lost 8 bases, and 8 bases had no gene match. The germline gives CDR1 MNHNS, CDR2 SASEGT. This CDR3 spans 15 amino acids. CDR3 DNA sequence: TGTGCCAGCCTGATCCGGGACAGGGGGCTCTATGGCTACACCTTC. Translated, it gives CASLIRDRGLYGYTF.

This clone was observed once. V usage is TRBV5-1 and J usage is TRBJ2-3; 8 bases match TRBD2. Germline trimming cut 0 bases from V and 0 bases from J; bases unmatched to any gene: 6. The CDR3 contains 17 residues. Germline assignment: CDR1 SGHRS and CDR2 YFSETQ. In nucleotides, the CDR3 is TGCGCCAGCAGCTTGGCCTCGGGGGGGGGTAGCACAGATACGCAGTATTTT. Translation: CASSLASGGGSTDTQYF.

This CDR3 is CASSLGTTGTDTQYF. The CDR3 nucleotides are TGTGCCAGCAGCTTAGGAACTACCGGCACAGATACGCAGTATTTT. This chain links TRBV13 with TRBJ2-3; the D is unclear. Germline CDR1 PRHDT, CDR2 FYEKMQ (reference sequence). V was clipped by 0 bases and J by 1 base, with 8 bases between them. This CDR3 has 15 amino acids.

This chain links TRBV7-8 with TRBJ2-1; the D gene is possibly TRBD1 (8 bases). The CDR3 spans 19 residues. Trimming shortened V by 1 base and J by 2 bases, and 21 bases separated the two germline ends. Per germline, CDR1 SGHVS and CDR2 FQNEAQ. The CDR3, as DNA: TGTGCCAGCAGCTTAGGCGGCAGGGGGCGAGGGGGGGCCTACAATGAGCAGTTCTTC. This gives the protein CASSLGGRGRGGAYNEQFF. The complete variable domain, with remaining parts taken from reference TRBV7-8 and TRBJ2-1, reads GAGVSQSPRYKVAKRGQDVALRCDPISGHVSLFWYQQALGQGPEFLTYFQNEAQLDKSGLPSDRFFAERPEGSVSTLKIQRTQQEDSAVYLCASSLGGRGRGGAYNEQFFGPGTRLTVL.

The gene calls are TRBV25-1 and TRBJ1-2, with 8 bases identical to TRBD1. With V trimmed by 8 bases and J by 7 bases, 12 bases remained unmatched. The CDR3 is made up of 14 amino acids. Germline CDR1 reads MGHDK; CDR2 reads SYGVNS. CDR3 residues: CASAPDRGLSGYTF. DNA for the CDR3: TGTGCCAGCGCCCCCGACAGGGGCCTCTCTGGCTACACCTTC.

The gene calls are TRBV9 and TRBJ2-1; TRBD2 matches 9 bases. Germline CDR1 reads SGDLS; CDR2 reads YYNGEE. The CDR3 is 15 residues long. The trim removed 4 bases at V and 8 bases at J, leaving 10 bases unmatched. The CDR3 spells CASSSRGGRGDEQFF. The CDR3 DNA is TGTGCCAGCAGCTCCCGCGGCGGGAGGGGAGATGAGCAGTTCTTC. The full variable domain, with the rest looked up from reference TRBV9 and TRBJ2-1, is DSGVTQTPKHLITATGQRVTLRCSPRSGDLSVYWYQQSLDQGLQFLIQYYNGEERAKGNILERFSAQQFPDLHSELNLSSLELGDSALYFCASSSRGGRGDEQFFGPGTRLTVL.